One and the same sample provided the 13 T cell receptor beta chains below, sequenced in a study of T cell repertoires in cytomegalovirus infection. The antigens for these receptors are not known. One entry per CDR3 protein, called by TCRdb with MiXCR from the reads. The profile shows some 900,000 distinct CDR3 sequences, 30% to 35% of them singletons. Sequencing was performed on cultured CD8+ T cells from PBMCs, taken from culture after CMV antigen stimulation. The receptors come from a human donor in good health (CMV status not recorded). Some clones in this sample may be carry-over from other donors' samples.

The rearrangement joins TRBV2 to TRBJ2-1; TRBD1 matches at 10 bases. This CDR3 region has 14 residues. The germline V gene has CDR1 SNHLY and CDR2 FYNNEI. V lost 6 bases to trimming and J lost 8 bases; unmatched junction nucleotides: 7. Here the CDR3 DNA reads TGTGCCAGCAGCCCGGGACAGGGGAATGATGAGCAGTTCTTC. Its protein is CASSPGQGNDEQFF. Drawing the rest from reference TRBV2 and TRBJ2-1, the complete variable domain is EPEVTQTPSHQVTQMGQEVILRCVPISNHLYFYWYRQILGQKVEFLVSFYNNEISEKSEIFDDQFSVERPDGSNFTLKIRSTKLEDSAMYFCASSPGQGNDEQFFGPGTRLTVL.

This clonotype was observed many times. The chain combines TRBV5-6 with TRBJ1-2; 7 nucleotides match TRBD1. V lost 0 bases, J lost 2 bases, and 4 bases stayed unmatched. Germline V gene lookup returns CDR1 SGHDT and CDR2 YYEEEE. This CDR3 contains 15 residues. The CDR3 sequence is CASSLGTGANYGYTF. The CDR3 DNA sequence: TGTGCCAGCAGCTTGGGGACAGGAGCCAACTATGGCTACACCTTC.

This clonotype appeared many times. The CDR3 DNA reads TGTGCCAGCAGCTTCGTAGAGGAGAGGGGGAAGTCTTATGGGGACACTGAAGCTTTCTTT. It translates to CASSFVEERGKSYGDTEAFF. The chain combines TRBV7-8 with TRBJ1-1; a weak D match, TRBD1 (6 bases). The length of the CDR3 is 20 residues. Germline V gene data show CDR1 as SGHVS and CDR2 as FQNEAQ. Trimming shortened V by 3 bases and J by 3 bases, and 29 bases separated the two germline ends. Filled out from reference TRBV7-8 and TRBJ1-1, the complete variable domain reads GAGVSQSPRYKVAKRGQDVALRCDPISGHVSLFWYQQALGQGPEFLTYFQNEAQLDKSGLPSDRFFAERPEGSVSTLKIQRTQQEDSAVYLCASSFVEERGKSYGDTEAFFGQGTRLTVV.

Only a few counts were recorded for this clonotype. The V gene is TRBV6-1, the J gene TRBJ2-7; a possible D gene is TRBD2 (5 bases). CDR1 and CDR2 (germline): MNHNS, SASEGT. The CDR3 covers 13 residues. V lost 8 bases to trimming and J lost 4 bases, with 15 bases between them. CDR3 DNA: TGTGCCAGCCGACCCGGGAAATTTTACGAGCAGTACGTC. Encoded protein: CASRPGKFYEQYV.

V usage is TRBV29-1 and J usage is TRBJ2-4, with a possible D match to TRBD2 (6 bases). V lost 4 bases and J lost 2, with 9 bases in between. The CDR3 is 13 amino acids. Germline V gene data show CDR1 as SQVTM and CDR2 as ANQGSEA. The CDR3 sequence: CSVAGDTKNIQYF. The CDR3 DNA sequence: TGCAGCGTTGCGGGGGATACCAAAAACATTCAGTACTTC.

This clonotype was counted a few times. This chain uses TRBV4-3 with TRBJ2-7; TRBD1 matches 11 bases. The CDR3 has 15 amino acids. The V gene's germline CDR1 is LGHNA and CDR2 YSLEER. The ends lost 0 bases at V and 7 bases at J; junction bases unmatched: 5. CDR3 amino acids: CASSQEGQGAIEQYV. The CDR3 nucleotides are TGCGCCAGCAGCCAAGAAGGACAGGGGGCGATTGAGCAGTACGTC.

This clonotype was detected only a few times. This rearrangement joins TRBV20-1 to TRBJ1-5, with a possible D match to TRBD1 (5 bases). V gave up 0 bases and J gave up 6 bases, with 9 bases separating them. The CDR3 has 13 amino acids. Germline CDR1 reads DFQATT; CDR2 reads SNEGSKA (reference sequence). CDR3 residues: CSARDRDGQPQHF. In DNA, the CDR3 is TGCAGTGCTAGAGACAGGGACGGTCAGCCCCAGCATTTT.

This clonotype appeared a single time. The V call is TRBV7-9, the J call TRBJ1-2, with D possibly matching TRBD1 (5 bases). The V end lost 3 bases, the J end lost 7 bases, and 12 bases lay between the germline ends. Germline CDR1 is SEHNR and CDR2 is FQNEAQ (reference sequence). The CDR3 runs to 13 residues. CDR3: CASSLGRASGYTF. The CDR3 DNA reads as TGTGCCAGCAGCTTGGGCAGGGCCAGTGGCTACACCTTC. The full variable domain, rest sourced from reference TRBV7-9 and TRBJ1-2, is DTGVSQNPRHKITKRGQNVTFRCDPISEHNRLYWYRQTLGQGPEFLTYFQNEAQLEKSRLLSDRFSAERPKGSFSTLEIQRTEQGDSAMYLCASSLGRASGYTFGSGTRLTVV.

The table lists this clonotype with many counts. This chain joins TRBV7-9 and TRBJ1-2; 7 nucleotides agree with TRBD1. Trimming at V came to 4 bases and at J to 0 bases, leaving 14 bases not matched to a gene. Germline values: CDR1 SEHNR, CDR2 FQNEAQ (reference sequence). This CDR3 is 18 amino acids long. The CDR3 DNA follows: TGTGCCAGCAGCTCCCGGTGGGACAGCCCCACTTCTAACTATGGCTACACCTTC. Translated: CASSSRWDSPTSNYGYTF. The variable domain in full, with the rest retrieved from reference TRBV7-9 and TRBJ1-2, is DTGVSQNPRHKITKRGQNVTFRCDPISEHNRLYWYRQTLGQGPEFLTYFQNEAQLEKSRLLSDRFSAERPKGSFSTLEIQRTEQGDSAMYLCASSSRWDSPTSNYGYTFGSGTRLTVV.

The chain has TRBV2 and TRBJ1-1, with no clear D. CDR3 length: 15 amino acids. Per germline, CDR1 SNHLY and CDR2 FYNNEI. Trimming removed 3 bases at V and 1 base at J, with 12 bases between. The CDR3 DNA reads TGTGCCAGCAGTGATTTTGGGCAGCCGAACACTGAAGCTTTCTTT. It yields the protein CASSDFGQPNTEAFF.

The rearrangement joins TRBV6-5 to TRBJ1-3; no clear D gene. The V gene's germline CDR1 is MNHEY and CDR2 SVGAGI. The CDR3 runs 13 residues. Trimming shortened V by 7 bases and J by 1 base, and 8 bases separated the two germline ends. DNA of the CDR3: TGTGCCAGCACAGACATATCTGGAAACACCATATATTTT. Protein sequence: CASTDISGNTIYF.

The gene calls are TRBV5-6 and TRBJ2-2; D uncertain. CDR3 length equals 14 residues. Trimming cost V 1 base and J 4 bases, with 8 bases left between them. The germline V gene encodes CDR1 SGHDT and CDR2 YYEEEE. CDR3 coding DNA: TGTGCCAGCAGCTTGAAGCAGTCCACCGGGGAGCTGTTTTTT. Translation gives CASSLKQSTGELFF.

The chain joins TRBV19 to TRBJ1-5; perhaps TRBD1 as D (6 bases). This CDR3 has 16 amino acids. From germline, CDR1 is LNHDA and CDR2 SQIVND (reference sequence). V lost 3 bases, J lost 2 bases, and 14 bases lay in between. CDR3: CASSMGRGMGNQPQHF. As DNA, the CDR3 is TGTGCCAGTAGTATGGGCAGGGGAATGGGCAATCAGCCCCAGCATTTT.